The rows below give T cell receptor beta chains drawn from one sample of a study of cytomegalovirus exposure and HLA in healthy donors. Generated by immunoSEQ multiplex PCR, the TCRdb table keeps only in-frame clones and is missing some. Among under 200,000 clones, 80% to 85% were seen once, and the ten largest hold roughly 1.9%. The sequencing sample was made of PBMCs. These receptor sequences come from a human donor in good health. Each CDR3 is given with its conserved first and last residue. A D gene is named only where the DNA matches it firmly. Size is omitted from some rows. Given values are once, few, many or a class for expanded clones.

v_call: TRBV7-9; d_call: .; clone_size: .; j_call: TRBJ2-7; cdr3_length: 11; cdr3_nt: TGTGCCGGGGGAGGGGGGTACGAGCAGTACTTC; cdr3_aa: CAGGGGYEQYF
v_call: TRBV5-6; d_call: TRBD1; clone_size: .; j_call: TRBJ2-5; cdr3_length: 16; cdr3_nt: TGTGCCAGCAGCCCCGAGGGGGACAGGGGGCGCCCCGGGCAGTACTTC; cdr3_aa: CASSPEGDRGRPGQYF
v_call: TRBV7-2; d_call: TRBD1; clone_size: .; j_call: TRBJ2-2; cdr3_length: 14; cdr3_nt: TGTGCCAGCAGCGCCCGGACAGGGGCCGGGGAGCTGTTTTTT; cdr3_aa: CASSARTGAGELFF
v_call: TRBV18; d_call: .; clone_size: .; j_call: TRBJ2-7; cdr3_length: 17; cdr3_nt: TGTGCCAGCTCACCACCGGCCGACGGGACACACTCATACGAGCAGTACTTC; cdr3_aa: CASSPPADGTHSYEQYF
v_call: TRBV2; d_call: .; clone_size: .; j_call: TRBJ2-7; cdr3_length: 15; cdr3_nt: TGTGCCAGCAGTGGGTCTCTAGCTTCATCCAGCGAGCAGTACTTC; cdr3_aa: CASSGSLASSSEQYF
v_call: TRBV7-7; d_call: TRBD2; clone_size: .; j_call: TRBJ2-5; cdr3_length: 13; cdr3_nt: TGTGCCAGCAGCGCCGGACTAGACGTGACCCAGTACTTC; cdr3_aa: CASSAGLDVTQYF
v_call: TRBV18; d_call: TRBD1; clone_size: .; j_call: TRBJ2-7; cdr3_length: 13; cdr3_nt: TGTGCCAGCTCACCGGGACAGGGCAACGAGCAGTACTTC; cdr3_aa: CASSPGQGNEQYF
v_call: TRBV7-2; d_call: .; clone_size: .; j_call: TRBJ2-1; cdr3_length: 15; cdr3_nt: TGTGCCAGCAGCATCCGGGGGAATGCTTACAATGAGCAGTTCTTC; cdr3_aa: CASSIRGNAYNEQFF
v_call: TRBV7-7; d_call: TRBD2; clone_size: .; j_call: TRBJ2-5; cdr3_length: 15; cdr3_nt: TGTGCCAGCAGCTTAGGCGGGGGGGCCGGGGAGACCCAGTACTTC; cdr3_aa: CASSLGGGAGETQYF
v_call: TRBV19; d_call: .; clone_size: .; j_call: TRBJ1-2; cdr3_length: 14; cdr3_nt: TGTGCCAGTAGTATAGACGGACACCTATATGGCTACACCTTC; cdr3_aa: CASSIDGHLYGYTF
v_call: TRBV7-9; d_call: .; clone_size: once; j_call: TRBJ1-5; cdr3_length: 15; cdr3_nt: TGTGCCAGCAGCTTAGACGGTTTTAGCAATCAGCCCCAGCATTTT; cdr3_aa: CASSLDGFSNQPQHF
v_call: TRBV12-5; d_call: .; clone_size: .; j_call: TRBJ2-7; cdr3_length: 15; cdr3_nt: TGTGCTAGTGCTACCCCTCAGAGACAGTCCTACGAGCAGTACTTC; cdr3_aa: CASATPQRQSYEQYF
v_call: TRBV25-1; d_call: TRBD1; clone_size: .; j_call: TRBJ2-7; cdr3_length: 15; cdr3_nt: TGTGCCAGCAATCAACCGGGACAGGGGGGAACGAAGCAGTACTTC; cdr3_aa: CASNQPGQGGTKQYF
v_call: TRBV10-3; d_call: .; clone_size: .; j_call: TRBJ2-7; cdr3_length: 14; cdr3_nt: TGTGCCATCAGCATCGTAGGAGGGGAGGACGAGCAGTACTTC; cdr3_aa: CAISIVGGEDEQYF
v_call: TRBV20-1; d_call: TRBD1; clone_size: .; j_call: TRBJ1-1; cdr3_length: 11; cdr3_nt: TGCAGTGCCTACGACAGGGGAGCAGCTTTCTTT; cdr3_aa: CSAYDRGAAFF
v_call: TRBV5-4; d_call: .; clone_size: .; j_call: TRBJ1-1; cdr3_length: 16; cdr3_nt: TGTGCCAGCAGTAACTGGATCGGGACACCGAACACTGAAGCTTTCTTT; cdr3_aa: CASSNWIGTPNTEAFF
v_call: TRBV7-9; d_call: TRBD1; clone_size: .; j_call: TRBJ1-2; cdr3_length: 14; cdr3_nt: TGTGCCATCTTATCGTGGACAGGGGTGGGTGGCTACACCTTC; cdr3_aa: CAILSWTGVGGYTF
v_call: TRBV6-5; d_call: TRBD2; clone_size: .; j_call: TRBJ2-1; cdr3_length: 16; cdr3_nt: TGTGCCAGCAGTTTTTGGACTAGCGGGGGGGCCAATGAGCAGTTCTTC; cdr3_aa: CASSFWTSGGANEQFF
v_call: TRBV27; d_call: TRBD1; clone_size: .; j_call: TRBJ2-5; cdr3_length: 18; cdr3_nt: TGTGCCAGCAGTTTAACTCTTAGATCCGGGACAGAAAAAGAGACCCAGTACTTC; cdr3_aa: CASSLTLRSGTEKETQYF
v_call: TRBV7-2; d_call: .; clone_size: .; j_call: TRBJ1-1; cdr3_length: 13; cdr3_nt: TGTGCCAGCACCGACGGCGGGAACACTGAAGCTTTCTTT; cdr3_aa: CASTDGGNTEAFF
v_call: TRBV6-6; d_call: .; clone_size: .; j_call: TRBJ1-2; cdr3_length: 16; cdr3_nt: TGTGCCAGCAGTTACTCGATATCTGGGGGCGCGAATGGCTACACCTTC; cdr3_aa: CASSYSISGGANGYTF
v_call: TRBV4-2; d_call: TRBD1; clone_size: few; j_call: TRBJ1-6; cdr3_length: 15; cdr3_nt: TGTGCCAGCAGCCAGCCACAGGGGGACGGGTCACCCCTCCACTTT; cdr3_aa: CASSQPQGDGSPLHF
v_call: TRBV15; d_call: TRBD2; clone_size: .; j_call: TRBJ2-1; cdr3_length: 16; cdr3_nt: TGTGCCACCAGCCCTTTCAGCGGGGGGGCTTACAATGAGCAGTTCTTC; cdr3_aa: CATSPFSGGAYNEQFF
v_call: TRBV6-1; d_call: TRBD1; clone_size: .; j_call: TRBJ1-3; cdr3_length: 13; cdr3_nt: TGTGCCGGGGGGACAGTCTCTGGAAACACCATATATTTT; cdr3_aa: CAGGTVSGNTIYF
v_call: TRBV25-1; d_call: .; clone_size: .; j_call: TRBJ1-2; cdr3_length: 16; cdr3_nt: TGTGCCAGCAGTGATCCCTTCAGGGGCAGTAACTATGGCTACACCTTC; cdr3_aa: CASSDPFRGSNYGYTF
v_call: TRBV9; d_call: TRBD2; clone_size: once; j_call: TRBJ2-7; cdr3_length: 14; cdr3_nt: TGTGCCAGCAGCGTAGAGCTAGCGGACTACGAGCAGTACTTC; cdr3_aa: CASSVELADYEQYF
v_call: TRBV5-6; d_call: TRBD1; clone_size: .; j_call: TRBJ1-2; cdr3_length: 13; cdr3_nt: TGTGCCAGCAGCATCGACAGGGGCTATGGCTACACCTTC; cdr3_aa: CASSIDRGYGYTF
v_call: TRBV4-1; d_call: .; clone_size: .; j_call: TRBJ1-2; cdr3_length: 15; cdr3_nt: TGCGCCAGCAGCCATGAGGTGGAGAACCCCTATGGCTACACCTTC; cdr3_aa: CASSHEVENPYGYTF
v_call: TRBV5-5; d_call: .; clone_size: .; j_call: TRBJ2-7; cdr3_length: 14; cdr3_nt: TGTGCCAGCAGCTTCGGCGGAGCGGCTCGGGAGCAGTACTTC; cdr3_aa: CASSFGGAAREQYF
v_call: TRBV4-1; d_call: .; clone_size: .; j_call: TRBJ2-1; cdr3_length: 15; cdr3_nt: TGCGCCAGCAGCCTAGGGAGGACCTCTAGCAATGAGCAGTTCTTC; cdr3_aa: CASSLGRTSSNEQFF
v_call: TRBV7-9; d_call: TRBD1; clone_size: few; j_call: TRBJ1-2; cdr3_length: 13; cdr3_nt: TGTGCCAGCAGCTTGCAGGGGGCCTATGGCTACACCTTC; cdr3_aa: CASSLQGAYGYTF
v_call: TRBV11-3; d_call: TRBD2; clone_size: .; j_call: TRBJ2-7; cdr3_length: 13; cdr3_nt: TGTGCCAGCAGCTTAGTTGGGGGAGGGGAGCAGTACTTC; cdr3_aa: CASSLVGGGEQYF
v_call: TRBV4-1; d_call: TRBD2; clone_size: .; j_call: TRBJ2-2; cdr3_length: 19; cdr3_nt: TGCGCCAGCAGCCAAGACATAGCTTCCGCGGGGGGATACACCGGGGAGCTGTTTTTT; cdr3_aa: CASSQDIASAGGYTGELFF
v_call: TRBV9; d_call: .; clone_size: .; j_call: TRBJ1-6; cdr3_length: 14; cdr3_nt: TGTGCCAGCAGCGTACGGGACACAGATTCACCCCTCCACTTT; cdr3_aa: CASSVRDTDSPLHF
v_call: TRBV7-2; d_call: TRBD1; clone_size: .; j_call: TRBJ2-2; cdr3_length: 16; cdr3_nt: TGTGCCAGCAGCTTAGAGGGGACAGGGGTGACCGGGGAGCTGTTTTTT; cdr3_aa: CASSLEGTGVTGELFF